This T cell receptor beta chain originates from a study of molecular identifiers for immune sequencing clone quantification. Study-wide context: Replicates partitioned RNA from roughly 20,000 or 100,000 naive CD8 cells into five parts, sequencing four.

Libraries of naive CD8 cells were prepared from about 19,000 to 1,100,000 sorted cells using 10%, 30% or 50% RNA. This clonotype was counted only a few times. Its specificity is not known. TCRdb processed the PCR reads anew with MiXCR; each CDR3 protein has one entry. The repertoire holds around 480,000 distinct CDR3 sequences, around 23% seen once, with roughly 0.77% in the top ten. Study-wide results and limits: Jurkat TCR RNA that was spiked in from one cell was reportedly detectable among one million naive cells. With a barcode shared among identical TCR molecules, highly expanded clone sizes could be underestimated.

Looked up from germline, CDR1 is SGDLS and CDR2 is YYNGEE. This CDR3 has 16 residues. Unmatched junction bases numbered 6, after V lost 0 bases and J lost 2 bases. This clonotype originated in a human donor in good health. Some libraries in this study had Jurkat cell RNA spiked in. This chain links TRBV9 with TRBJ2-3; 7 positions agree with TRBD2. Sequencing used naive CD8+ T cells from blood, with Jurkat cell RNA spiked in. The subset was: FACS-sorted CD8+CD4-CCR7+CD45RA+ naive T cells. CDR3 sequence (DNA): TGTGCCAGCAGCGTAGCGCGGGACTACTTCACAGATACGCAGTATTTT. Encoded protein: CASSVARDYFTDTQYF.